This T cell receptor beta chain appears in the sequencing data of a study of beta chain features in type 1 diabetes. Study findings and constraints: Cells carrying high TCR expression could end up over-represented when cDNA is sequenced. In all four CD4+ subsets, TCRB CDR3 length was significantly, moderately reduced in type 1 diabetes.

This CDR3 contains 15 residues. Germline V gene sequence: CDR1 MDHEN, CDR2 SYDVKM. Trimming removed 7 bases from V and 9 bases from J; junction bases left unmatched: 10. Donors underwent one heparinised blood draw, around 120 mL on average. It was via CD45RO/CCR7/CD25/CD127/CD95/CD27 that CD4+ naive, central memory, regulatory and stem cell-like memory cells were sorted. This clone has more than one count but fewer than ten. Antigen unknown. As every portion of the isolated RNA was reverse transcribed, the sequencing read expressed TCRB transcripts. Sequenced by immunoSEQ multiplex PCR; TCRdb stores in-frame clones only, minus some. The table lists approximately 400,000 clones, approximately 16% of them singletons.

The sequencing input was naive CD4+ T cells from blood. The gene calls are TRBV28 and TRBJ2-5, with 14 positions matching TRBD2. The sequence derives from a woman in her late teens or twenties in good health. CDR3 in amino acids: CASNTGTSGRGAQYF. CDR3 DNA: TGTGCCAGCAACACCGGGACTAGCGGGAGAGGGGCCCAGTACTTC.